These 11 T cell receptor beta chains were sequenced from one sample in a study of T cell responses to AZD1222 COVID-19 vaccine. TCRdb keeps only in-frame clones here, not all; method: immunoSEQ multiplex PCR. This repertoire shows 100,000 to 150,000 clones, under 90% found once; its top ten account for 5% to 7.5%. The input for sequencing was peripheral blood, taken on day 0 of AZD1222 vaccination. These receptors were taken from an adult in good health.

V gene TRBV10-2 combines with J gene TRBJ2-5; TRBD1 is a possible D gene (5 bases). The CDR3 length is 13 residues. V shed 4 bases and J shed 5 bases, with 11 bases lying between them. The germline V gene encodes CDR1 WSHSY and CDR2 SAAADI. The CDR3, as DNA: TGCGCCAGCAGTGTGGGGCCCCGCGAGACCCAGTACTTC. This codes for CASSVGPRETQYF.

This chain links TRBV19 with TRBJ2-1; possibly TRBD1 for D (6 bases). The V end lost 11 bases, the J end lost 6 bases, and 23 bases lay between the germline ends. Germline CDR1 and CDR2: LNHDA and SQIVND (reference sequence). The CDR3 sequence is 15 residues long. Here the CDR3 DNA reads TGTGCCGATACCCTCAGCAGGGGATCTAGCAATGAGCAGTTCTTC. Protein: CADTLSRGSSNEQFF.

A few counts support this clone. The chain has TRBV18 and TRBJ1-5; D is undetermined. The CDR3 loop spans 13 amino acids. CDR1 and CDR2 from the germline V gene are KGHSH and LQKENI. Deletions cut 2 bases from V and 3 bases from J, with 5 bases between. The CDR3 DNA reads TGTGCCAGCTCACCATCCTCCAATCAGCCCCAGCATTTT. Protein product: CASSPSSNQPQHF.

J is TRBJ1-5 and V is TRBV2; D perhaps matches TRBD1 (5 bases). Trimming shortened V by 5 bases and J by 6 bases, and 14 bases separated the two germline ends. Germline V gene lookup returns CDR1 SNHLY and CDR2 FYNNEI. The CDR3 is made up of 14 amino acids. The DNA for the CDR3 is TGTGCCAGCAGTAGCTCCTTCAGGGTTCAGCCCCAGCATTTT. It codes for CASSSSFRVQPQHF.

The chain is built from TRBV15 and TRBJ1-2; D gene ambiguous. The CDR3 is 15 residues long. Germline lookup yields CDR1 LNHNV and CDR2 YYDKDF (reference sequence). The germline V and J ends were trimmed by 0 bases and 4 bases, with 12 bases remaining between them. The CDR3 spells CATSREQTAGYGYTF. The CDR3 DNA reads as TGTGCCACCAGCAGAGAACAGACCGCAGGCTATGGCTACACCTTC.

The chain employs TRBV18 and TRBJ1-1, with D perhaps matching TRBD1 (5 bases). The CDR3 is made up of 13 amino acids. Germline V gene data show CDR1 as KGHSH and CDR2 as LQKENI. Trimming removed 8 bases from V and 1 base from J, with 11 bases in between. CDR3 sequence: CASADRTNTEAFF. CDR3 DNA sequence: TGTGCCAGCGCCGACAGAACGAACACTGAAGCTTTCTTT.

This chain connects TRBV27 to TRBJ2-2; D ambiguous. Germline assignment: CDR1 MNHEY and CDR2 SMNVEV (reference sequence). CDR3 length equals 17 residues. With 2 bases removed from V and 4 bases from J, the gap between germline ends came to 17 bases. CDR3 sequence reads: CASSLKMGRPFTGELFF. The DNA for the CDR3 is TGTGCCAGCAGTTTAAAGATGGGCCGTCCCTTCACCGGGGAGCTGTTTTTT.

The chain uses TRBV6-2 or TRBV6-3 and TRBJ1-5; the D is unclear. With 4 bases removed from V and 3 bases from J, the gap between germline ends came to 7 bases. Germline V gives CDR1 MNHEY, CDR2 SVGEGT. This CDR3 comprises 13 residues. In nucleotides, the CDR3 is TGTGCCAGCAGTTTCGCAGACAATCAGCCCCAGCATTTT. Translated, it gives CASSFADNQPQHF.

The gene calls are TRBV7-3 and TRBJ2-3, with D possibly TRBD1 on 5 matching bases. V dropped 6 bases and J dropped 2 bases, with 12 bases sitting between them. Germline assignment: CDR1 SGHTA and CDR2 FQGTGA. The CDR3 runs 14 residues. CDR3 bases: TGTGCCAGCAGGGAAAGGGGTCCCACAGATACGCAGTATTTT. Protein: CASRERGPTDTQYF.

This chain connects TRBV6-4 to TRBJ1-1, with D hard to call. V gave up 7 bases and J gave up 0 bases, with 12 bases separating them. CDR1 is MRHNA, CDR2 SNTAGT, per germline. The CDR3 spans 14 residues. For the CDR3, the DNA is TGTGCCAGCAAGTCGACGGAGATGAACACTGAAGCTTTCTTT. Amino acids: CASKSTEMNTEAFF.

The rearrangement joins TRBV7-6 to TRBJ1-1; D possibly corresponds to TRBD1 (5 bases). Looked up from germline, CDR1 is SGHVS and CDR2 is FNYEAQ. V dropped 1 base and J dropped 4 bases, with 16 bases sitting between them. CDR3 length equals 16 residues. CDR3 coding DNA: TGTGCCAGCAGCTTAGAGGGGTTCGGGTTAGGCACTGAAGCTTTCTTT. It encodes CASSLEGFGLGTEAFF.